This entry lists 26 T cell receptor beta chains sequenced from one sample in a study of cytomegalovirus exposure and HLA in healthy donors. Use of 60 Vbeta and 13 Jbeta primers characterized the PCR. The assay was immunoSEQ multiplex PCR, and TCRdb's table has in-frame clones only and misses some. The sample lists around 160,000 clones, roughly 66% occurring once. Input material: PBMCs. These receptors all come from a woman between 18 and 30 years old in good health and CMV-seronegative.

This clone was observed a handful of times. The CDR3 protein is CASSTLQGDQPQHF. The CDR3, as DNA: TGTGCCAGTAGTACCCTACAGGGGGATCAGCCCCAGCATTTT. The genes are TRBV19 and TRBJ1-5, with 8 bases matching TRBD1. CDR1 is LNHDA and CDR2 is SQIVND in the germline V gene (reference sequence). The CDR3 has 14 residues. Losses at the gene ends were 4 bases for V and 5 bases for J; bases not matched to a gene: 4. The whole variable domain, remainder taken from reference TRBV19 and TRBJ1-5, is DGGITQSPKYLFRKEGQNVTLSCEQNLNHDAMYWYRQDPGQGLRLIYYSQIVNDFQKGDIAEGYSVSREKKESFPLTVTSAQKNPTAFYLCASSTLQGDQPQHFGDGTRLSIL.

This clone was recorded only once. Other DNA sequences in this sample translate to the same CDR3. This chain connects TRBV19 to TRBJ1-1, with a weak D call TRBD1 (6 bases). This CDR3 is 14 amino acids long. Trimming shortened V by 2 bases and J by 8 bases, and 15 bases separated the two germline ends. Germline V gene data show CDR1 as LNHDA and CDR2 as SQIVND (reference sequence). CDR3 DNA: TGTGCCAGTAGTATATACCTAACAGGGAGAGAAGCTTTCTTT. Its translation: CASSIYLTGREAFF.

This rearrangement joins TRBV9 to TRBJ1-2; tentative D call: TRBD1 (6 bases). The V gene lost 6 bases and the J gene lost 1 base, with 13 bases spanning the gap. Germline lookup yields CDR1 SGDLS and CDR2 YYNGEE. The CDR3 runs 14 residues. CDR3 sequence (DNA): TGTGCCAGCAATCGAGGGGACATTAACTATGGCTACACCTTC. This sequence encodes CASNRGDINYGYTF.

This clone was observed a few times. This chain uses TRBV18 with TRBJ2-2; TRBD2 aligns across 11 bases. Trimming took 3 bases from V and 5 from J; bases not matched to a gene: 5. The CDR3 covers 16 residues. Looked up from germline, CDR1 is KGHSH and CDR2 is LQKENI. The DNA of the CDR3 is TGTGCCAGCTCACCTTACGGGACTAGCGGAACCGGGGAGCTGTTTTTT. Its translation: CASSPYGTSGTGELFF. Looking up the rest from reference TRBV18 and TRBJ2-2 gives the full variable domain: NAGVMQNPRHLVRRRGQEARLRCSPMKGHSHVYWYRQLPEEGLKFMVYLQKENIIDESGMPKERFSAEFPKEGPSILRIQQVVRGDSAAYFCASSPYGTSGTGELFFGEGSRLTVL.

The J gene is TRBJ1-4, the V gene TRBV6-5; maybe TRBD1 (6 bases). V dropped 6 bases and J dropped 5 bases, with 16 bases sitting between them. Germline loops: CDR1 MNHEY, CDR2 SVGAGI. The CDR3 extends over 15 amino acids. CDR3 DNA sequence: TGTGCCAGCAGATCCTACAGGGAACGAAATGAAAAACTGTTTTTT. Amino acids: CASRSYRERNEKLFF.

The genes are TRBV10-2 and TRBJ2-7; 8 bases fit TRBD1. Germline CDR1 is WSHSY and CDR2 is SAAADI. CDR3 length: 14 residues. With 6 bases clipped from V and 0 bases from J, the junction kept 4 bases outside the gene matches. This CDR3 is CASSAGQGSYEQYF. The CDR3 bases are TGCGCCAGCAGCGCCGGACAGGGCTCCTACGAGCAGTACTTC.

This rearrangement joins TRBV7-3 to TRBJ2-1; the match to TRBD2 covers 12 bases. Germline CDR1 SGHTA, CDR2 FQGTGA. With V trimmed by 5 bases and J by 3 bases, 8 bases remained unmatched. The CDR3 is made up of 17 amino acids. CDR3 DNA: TGTGCCAGCAGCCTAGCGGGGGGGCAAGCTAGCTACAATGAGCAGTTCTTC. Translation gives CASSLAGGQASYNEQFF.

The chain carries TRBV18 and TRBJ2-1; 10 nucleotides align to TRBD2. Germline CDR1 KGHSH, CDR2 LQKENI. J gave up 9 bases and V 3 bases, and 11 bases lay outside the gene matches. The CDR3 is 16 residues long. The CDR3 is CASSPGTGTSVVEQFF. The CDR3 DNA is TGTGCCAGCTCACCCGGGACCGGGACTAGCGTAGTTGAGCAGTTCTTC.

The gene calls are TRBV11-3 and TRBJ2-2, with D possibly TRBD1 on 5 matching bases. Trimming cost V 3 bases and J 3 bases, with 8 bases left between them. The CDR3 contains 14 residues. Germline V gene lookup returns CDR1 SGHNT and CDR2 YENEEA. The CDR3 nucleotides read TGTGCCAGCAGCTTCACCAGGGACACCGGGGAGCTGTTTTTT. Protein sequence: CASSFTRDTGELFF.

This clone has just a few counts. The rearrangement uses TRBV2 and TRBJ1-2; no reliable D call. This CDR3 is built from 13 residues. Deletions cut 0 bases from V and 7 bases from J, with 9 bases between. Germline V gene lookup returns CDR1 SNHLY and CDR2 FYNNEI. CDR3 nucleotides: TGTGCCAGCAGTGAAGCTAGAGGGTTTGGCTACACCTTC. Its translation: CASSEARGFGYTF. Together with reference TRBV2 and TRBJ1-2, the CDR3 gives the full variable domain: EPEVTQTPSHQVTQMGQEVILRCVPISNHLYFYWYRQILGQKVEFLVSFYNNEISEKSEIFDDQFSVERPDGSNFTLKIRSTKLEDSAMYFCASSEARGFGYTFGSGTRLTVV.

CDR3 bases: TGCAGCGTTCGGAGTTTGAACACTGAAGCTTTCTTT. Amino acids: CSVRSLNTEAFF. The chain links TRBV29-1 to TRBJ1-1, with D uncertain. CDR3 length equals 12 residues. The germline V and J ends were trimmed by 5 bases and 0 bases, with 7 bases remaining between them. The germline V gene has CDR1 SQVTM and CDR2 ANQGSEA.

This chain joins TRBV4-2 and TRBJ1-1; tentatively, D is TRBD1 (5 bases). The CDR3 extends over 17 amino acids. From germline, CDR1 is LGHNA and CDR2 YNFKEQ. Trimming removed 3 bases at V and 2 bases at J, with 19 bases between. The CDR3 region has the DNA TGTGCCAGCAGCCAGGAAGTGGGGGGGTTTGGCAACACTGAAGCTTTCTTT. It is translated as CASSQEVGGFGNTEAFF.

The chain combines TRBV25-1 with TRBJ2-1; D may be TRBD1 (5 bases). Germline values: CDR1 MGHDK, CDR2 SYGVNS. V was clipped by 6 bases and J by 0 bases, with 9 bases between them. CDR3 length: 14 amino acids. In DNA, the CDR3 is TGTGCCAGCAGGACAGATCGCTCCTACAATGAGCAGTTCTTC. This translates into CASRTDRSYNEQFF.

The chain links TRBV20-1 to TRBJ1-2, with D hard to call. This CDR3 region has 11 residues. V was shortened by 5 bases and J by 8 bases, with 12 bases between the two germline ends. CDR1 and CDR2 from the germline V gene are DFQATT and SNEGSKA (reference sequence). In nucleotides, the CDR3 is TGCAGTGCTCCGGGAGTAGGCGGCTACACCTTC. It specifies CSAPGVGGYTF.

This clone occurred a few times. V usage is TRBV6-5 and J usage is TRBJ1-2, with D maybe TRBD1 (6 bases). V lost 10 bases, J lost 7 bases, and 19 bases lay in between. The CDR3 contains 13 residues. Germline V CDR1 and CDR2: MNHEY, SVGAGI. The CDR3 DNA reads TGTGCCACCGGGGGGGCCCACGGGTTTGGCTACACCTTC. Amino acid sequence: CATGGAHGFGYTF.

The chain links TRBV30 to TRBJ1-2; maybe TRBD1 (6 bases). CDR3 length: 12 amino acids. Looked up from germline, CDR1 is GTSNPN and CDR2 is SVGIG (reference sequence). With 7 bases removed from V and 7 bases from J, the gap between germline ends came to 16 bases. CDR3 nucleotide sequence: TGTGCCTTGTTAACAGGGTGGCCTGGCTACACCTTC. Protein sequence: CALLTGWPGYTF.

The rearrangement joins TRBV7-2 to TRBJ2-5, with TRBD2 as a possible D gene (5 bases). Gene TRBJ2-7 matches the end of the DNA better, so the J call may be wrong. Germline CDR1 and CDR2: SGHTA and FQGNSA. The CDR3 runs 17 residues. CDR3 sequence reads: CASSSPPRGSPTYEQYF. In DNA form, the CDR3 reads TGTGCCAGCAGCTCCCCTCCCCGGGGTTCACCCACCTACGAGCAGTACTTC.

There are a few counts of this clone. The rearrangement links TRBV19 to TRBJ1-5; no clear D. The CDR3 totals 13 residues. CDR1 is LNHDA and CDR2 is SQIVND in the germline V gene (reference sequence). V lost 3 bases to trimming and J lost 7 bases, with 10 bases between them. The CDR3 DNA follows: TGTGCCAGTAGTATCCCCGGGATGCAGCCCCAGCATTTT. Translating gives CASSIPGMQPQHF.

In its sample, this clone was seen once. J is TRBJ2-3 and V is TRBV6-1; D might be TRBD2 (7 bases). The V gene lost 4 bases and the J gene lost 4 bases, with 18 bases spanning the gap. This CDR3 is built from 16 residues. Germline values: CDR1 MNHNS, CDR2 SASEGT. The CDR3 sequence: CASSAPGGLAPDTQYF. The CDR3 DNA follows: TGTGCCAGCAGTGCCCCCGGGGGGCTAGCCCCAGATACGCAGTATTTT.

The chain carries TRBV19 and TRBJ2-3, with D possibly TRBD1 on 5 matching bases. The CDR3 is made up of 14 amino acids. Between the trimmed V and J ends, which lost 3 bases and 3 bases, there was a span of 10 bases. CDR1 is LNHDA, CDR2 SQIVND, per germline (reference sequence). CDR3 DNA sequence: TGTGCCAGTAGTATGTGGCAGGGAACAGATACGCAGTATTTT. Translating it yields CASSMWQGTDTQYF.

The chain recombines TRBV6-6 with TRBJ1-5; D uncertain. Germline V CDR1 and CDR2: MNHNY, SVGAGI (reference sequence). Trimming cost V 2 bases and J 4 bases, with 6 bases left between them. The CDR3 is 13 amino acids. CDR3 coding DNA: TGTGCCAGCAGTTACGCTCTAAATCAGCCCCAGCATTTT. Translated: CASSYALNQPQHF.

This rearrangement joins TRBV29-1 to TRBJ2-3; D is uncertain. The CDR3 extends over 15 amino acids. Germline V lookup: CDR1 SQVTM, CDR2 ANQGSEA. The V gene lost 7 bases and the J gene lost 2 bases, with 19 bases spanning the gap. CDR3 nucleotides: TGCAGCGCTTCACCCCTACAGCTATTCACAGATACGCAGTATTTT. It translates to CSASPLQLFTDTQYF.

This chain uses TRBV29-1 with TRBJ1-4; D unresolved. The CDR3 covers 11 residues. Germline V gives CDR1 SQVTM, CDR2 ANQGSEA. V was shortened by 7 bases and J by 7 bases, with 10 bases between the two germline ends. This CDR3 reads CSGQTAEKLFF. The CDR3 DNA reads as TGCAGCGGACAAACAGCTGAAAAACTGTTTTTT.

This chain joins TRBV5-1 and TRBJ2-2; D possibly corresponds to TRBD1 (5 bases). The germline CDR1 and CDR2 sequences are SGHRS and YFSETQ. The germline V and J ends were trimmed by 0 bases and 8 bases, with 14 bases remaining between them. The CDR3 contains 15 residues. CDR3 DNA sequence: TGCGCCAGCAGCTTGGGGCTCGACAGATGGGGGGAGCTGTTTTTT. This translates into CASSLGLDRWGELFF.

The CDR3 DNA follows: TGTGCCAGCAGCTTCAGGGCAGCCCTTTCCTATGGCTACACCTTC. Translating it yields CASSFRAALSYGYTF. J is TRBJ1-2 and V is TRBV5-4; weak D call: TRBD1 (5 bases). Germline CDR1 and CDR2: SGHNT and YYREEE (reference sequence). V was cut by 2 bases and J by 4 bases, with 15 bases left in between. This CDR3 comprises 15 residues.

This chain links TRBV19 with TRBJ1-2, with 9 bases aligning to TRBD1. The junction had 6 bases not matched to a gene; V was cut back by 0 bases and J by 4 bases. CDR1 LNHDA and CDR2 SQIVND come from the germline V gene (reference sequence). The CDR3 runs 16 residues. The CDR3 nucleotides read TGTGCCAGTAGTATAGAAGCGACAGGGGGACTCTATGGCTACACCTTC. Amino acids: CASSIEATGGLYGYTF.